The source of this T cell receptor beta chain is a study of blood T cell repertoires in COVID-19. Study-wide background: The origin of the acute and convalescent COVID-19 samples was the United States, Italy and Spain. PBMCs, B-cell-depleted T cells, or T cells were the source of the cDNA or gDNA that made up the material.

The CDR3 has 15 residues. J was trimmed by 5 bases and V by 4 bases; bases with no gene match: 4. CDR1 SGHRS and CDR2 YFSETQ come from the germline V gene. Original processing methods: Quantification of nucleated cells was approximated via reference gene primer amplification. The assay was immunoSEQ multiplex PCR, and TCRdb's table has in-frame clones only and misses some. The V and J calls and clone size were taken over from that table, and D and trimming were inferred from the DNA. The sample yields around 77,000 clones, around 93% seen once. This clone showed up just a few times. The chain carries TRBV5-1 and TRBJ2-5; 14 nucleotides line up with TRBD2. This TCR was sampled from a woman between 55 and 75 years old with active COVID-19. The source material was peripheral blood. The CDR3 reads CASSPGLAGVETQYF. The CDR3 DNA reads TGCGCCAGCAGCCCGGGACTAGCGGGAGTGGAGACCCAGTACTTC.